This T cell receptor (beta chain) was documented in a study of T-cell memory formation after mild COVID-19. From the 5' RACE reads, TCRdb called clonotypes with MiXCR, one entry per CDR3 protein. In the table there are approximately 60,000 distinct CDR3 sequences, about a tenth of which are singletons. The sequence was obtained from a man younger than 30 who had mild COVID-19 (a few samples of this study predate the infection). Cell type and time point are not known. The sequenced sample consisted of PBMCs or a T cell subset sorted from them (not recorded which).

The CDR3 loop reads CASSLVEGFSNEKLFF. The CDR3 DNA reads as TGTGCCAGCAGCTTAGTCGAAGGATTCTCTAATGAAAAACTGTTTTTT. The J gene is TRBJ1-4, the V gene TRBV7-9; no clear D gene. Per the germline V gene, CDR1 is SEHNR and CDR2 is FQNEAQ (reference sequence). The CDR3 spans 16 residues. The V end lost 1 base, the J end lost 3 bases, and 12 bases lay between the germline ends.